Listed here are 11 T cell receptor beta chains from one sample, sequenced in a study of identical twins. TCRdb passed the 5' RACE reads through MiXCR, listing each CDR3 protein once. Of approximately 600,000 distinct CDR3 sequences in the sample, 7% to 7.5% were seen once. The data were also submitted as part of a second study, on yellow fever vaccine responses in identical twins.

The sequenced sample was PBMCs. The receptors stem from a woman aged 18-29 years in good health.

This clonotype was recorded at least ten times. This CDR3 reads CSALAPLGNEKLFF. DNA for the CDR3: TGCAGCGCCCTAGCCCCGTTGGGGAATGAAAAACTGTTTTTT. The rearrangement links TRBV29-1 to TRBJ1-4; no firm D call. The V and J ends lost 7 bases and 5 bases respectively, with 17 bases between them. The CDR3 is 14 residues long. The germline gives CDR1 SQVTM, CDR2 ANQGSEA.

This clonotype occurred many times. The chain has TRBV6-4 and TRBJ1-2, with TRBD1 identical over 11 bases. V was pared by 7 bases and J by 7 bases, with 5 bases of the junction left unmatched. The CDR3 spans 13 residues. Germline loops: CDR1 MRHNA, CDR2 SNTAGT. The DNA of the CDR3 is TGTGCCAGCAAAAGGACAGGGGGCTCTGGCTACACCTTC. This codes for CASKRTGGSGYTF.

The CDR3 nucleotides read TGTGCCAGCAGTAAGATACAGGGCGAGCAGTTCTTC. It codes for CASSKIQGEQFF. The chain combines TRBV28 with TRBJ2-1; perhaps TRBD1 as D (6 bases). CDR3 length: 12 amino acids. The germline V gene has CDR1 MDHEN and CDR2 SYDVKM. V shed 5 bases and J shed 10 bases, with 12 bases lying between them.

This clonotype has a handful of counts. The chain uses TRBV10-3 and TRBJ2-5; 8 positions agree with TRBD2. CDR1 and CDR2 (germline): ENHRY, SYGVKD. CDR3 length equals 15 residues. V shed 7 bases and J 1 base; nucleotides not matched to a gene: 8. CDR3: CAIKMNGGAQETQYF. In DNA form, the CDR3 reads TGTGCCATCAAGATGAACGGGGGGGCCCAAGAGACCCAGTACTTC.

This clonotype was recorded a few times. The gene calls are TRBV20-1 and TRBJ1-4; 8 bases map to TRBD1. The CDR3 runs 15 residues. Germline V lookup: CDR1 DFQATT, CDR2 SNEGSKA (reference sequence). The V and J ends lost 1 base and 7 bases, in that order; junction bases with no gene match: 8. CDR3 amino acids: CSARAGQGLGEKLFF. CDR3 bases: TGCAGTGCTAGAGCCGGACAGGGATTGGGTGAAAAACTGTTTTTT.

This clonotype has at least ten counts. J is TRBJ1-6 and V is TRBV2; D is perhaps TRBD1 (6 bases). Trimming took off 7 bases at V and 10 bases at J, with 14 bases between the two ends. The CDR3 is 13 amino acids. Germline V gives CDR1 SNHLY, CDR2 FYNNEI. The CDR3 DNA reads as TGTGCCAGCAATGGGGGGCTGGGATCACCCCTCCACTTT. Its protein is CASNGGLGSPLHF.

This chain connects TRBV29-1 to TRBJ2-4, with 7 nucleotides matching TRBD1. The CDR3 runs 11 residues. V was pared by 7 bases and J by 13 bases, with 10 bases of the junction left unmatched. CDR1 and CDR2 (germline): SQVTM, ANQGSEA. CDR3 sequence reads: CSALQGDSQYF. CDR3 in DNA: TGCAGCGCTCTTCAAGGGGACAGCCAGTACTTC.

There are many counts of this clonotype. This chain links TRBV5-1 with TRBJ2-1; perhaps TRBD1 as D (5 bases). From germline, CDR1 is SGHRS and CDR2 YFSETQ. CDR3 length: 15 amino acids. Trimming cost V 0 bases and J 2 bases, with 9 bases left between them. The CDR3 coding sequence is TGCGCCAGCAGCTTGGGCAGGGCGGCCTACAATGAGCAGTTCTTC. It translates to CASSLGRAAYNEQFF.

There are many counts of this clonotype. The genes are TRBV2 and TRBJ2-2; 11 positions match TRBD2. The CDR3 extends over 17 amino acids. The germline CDR1 and CDR2 sequences are SNHLY and FYNNEI. V was clipped by 6 bases and J by 1 base; unmatched bases: 7. The CDR3 loop reads CASRLLGLAENTGELFF. The CDR3 DNA is TGTGCCAGCAGACTCCTGGGACTAGCGGAGAACACCGGGGAGCTGTTTTTT.

The V gene is TRBV6-1, the J gene TRBJ2-1; 13 bases are a match to TRBD2. Germline V gene sequence: CDR1 MNHNS, CDR2 SASEGT. V was pared by 6 bases and J by 4 bases, with 6 bases of the junction left unmatched. The CDR3 is 16 residues long. In DNA, the CDR3 is TGTGCCAGCAGACCCGGACTAGCGGGGGTGTACAATGAGCAGTTCTTC. Protein sequence: CASRPGLAGVYNEQFF.

The rearrangement uses TRBV5-6 and TRBJ2-4; 9 nucleotides line up with TRBD1. The germline gives CDR1 SGHDT, CDR2 YYEEEE. CDR3 length: 16 residues. The V gene end was trimmed by 4 bases and the J gene end by 6 bases; junction bases not matched to a gene: 11. The CDR3 DNA follows: TGTGCCAGCAGCCGGCGTACCGACAGGGGGAGAAACATTCAGTACTTC. Translated, it gives CASSRRTDRGRNIQYF. The full variable domain, with the rest looked up from reference TRBV5-6 and TRBJ2-4, is DAGVTQSPTHLIKTRGQQVTLRCSPKSGHDTVSWYQQALGQGPQFIFQYYEEEERQRGNFPDRFSGHQFPNYSSELNVNALLLGDSALYLCASSRRTDRGRNIQYFGAGTRLSVL.